This T cell receptor beta chain was retrieved from a study of blood T cell repertoires in COVID-19. Sequencing was performed with immunoSEQ multiplex PCR; in TCRdb, only in-frame clones are kept and a portion is missing. The sample shows tens of thousands of clones, approximately 89% of them seen only once. Sequenced material: peripheral blood. This receptor was obtained from an elderly woman with acute or convalescent COVID-19.

The CDR3 reads CAARDSGYGYTF. DNA for the CDR3: TGTGCCGCCCGGGACAGTGGCTATGGCTACACCTTC. The chain uses TRBV10-3 and TRBJ1-2, with 7 bases identical to TRBD1. Losses at the gene ends were 11 bases for V and 4 bases for J; bases not matched to a gene: 7. The CDR3 has 12 amino acids. Germline CDR1 is ENHRY and CDR2 is SYGVKD.